This TCR beta chain was sequenced in a study of T cell responses to AZD1222 COVID-19 vaccine. The method was immunoSEQ multiplex PCR; TCRdb's version includes in-frame clones alone and lacks a portion of them. In the table there are roughly 40,000 clones, roughly 75% of which are singletons. A word on this clone: Its target is unknown.

Study-wide results and limits: Vaccination with two AZD1222 doses was followed by a rise in Spike-specific TCR breadth and depth.

Trimming pared 3 bases from V and 1 base from J, leaving 5 bases between. The germline gives CDR1 LGHDT, CDR2 YNNKEL (reference sequence). CDR3 size: 13 residues. This sequence originates from an adult in good health. The rearrangement uses TRBV3-1 (or the pseudogene TRBV3-2) and TRBJ2-3; D is unclear. Sequencing was performed on peripheral blood, taken on day 0 of AZD1222 vaccination. DNA for the CDR3: TGTGCCAGCAGCCACCGACGCACAGATACGCAGTATTTT. Residues: CASSHRRTDTQYF.